This T cell receptor beta chain derives from a study of molecular identifiers for immune sequencing clone quantification. TCRdb ran MiXCR on the PCR reads and lists one entry per CDR3 protein. The sample lists hundreds of thousands of distinct CDR3 sequences, less than 30% occurring once. Researchers sorted naive CD8 T cells as cells that were CD8+CD4-CCR7+CD45RA+. A few counts support this clonotype. Sequence at one end of the junction differs from germline and may be a read error. CDR1 MNHNY and CDR2 SVGAGI come from the germline V gene (reference sequence). The CDR3 loop spans 15 amino acids. V and J are TRBV6-6 and TRBJ1-2; 9 nucleotides align to TRBD1. Sequenced material: naive CD8+ T cells from blood, with Jurkat cell RNA spiked in. Documented subset: FACS-sorted CD8+CD4-CCR7+CD45RA+ naive T cells. This receptor was obtained from a human donor in good health. Some libraries in this study had Jurkat cell RNA spiked in. CDR3 sequence: CAGSSSGTGNYGYTF. CDR3 bases: TGTGCCGGCAGTTCATCCGGGACAGGGAACTATGGCTACACCTTC.